This TCR beta chain came from a study of cytomegalovirus exposure and HLA in healthy donors. Notes on this clone: Its antigen is unknown.

Here immunoSEQ multiplex PCR was the method, and the copy in TCRdb shows in-frame clones only, minus some. The sample holds hundreds of thousands of clones, roughly 87% seen once. Study results and limitations: In the 100 to 150 validation repertoires, about 94% of cluster scores exceeded 0, per a later analysis. It was reportedly the case that the classifier diagnosed cytomegalovirus status with high specificity and sensitivity.

Germline CDR1 is SGHNT and CDR2 is YYREEE (reference sequence). The CDR3 is 14 amino acids. The V gene lost 2 bases and the J gene lost 8 bases, with 15 bases spanning the gap. The origin of this receptor is a man in his late teens or twenties in good health and CMV-seropositive. The genes are TRBV5-4 and TRBJ2-3; the D is unclear. Material: PBMCs. The CDR3 region is CASSFRARPGTQYF. Here the CDR3 DNA reads TGTGCCAGCAGCTTTAGGGCTCGACCGGGTACGCAGTATTTT.